This T cell receptor beta chain was identified during a study of T cell changes during pregnancy in multiple sclerosis. The method was immunoSEQ multiplex PCR; TCRdb's version includes in-frame clones alone and lacks a portion of them. The sample lists approximately 51,000 clones, approximately 94% occurring once. Germline values: CDR1 MRHNA, CDR2 SNTAGT. The CDR3 is made up of 15 amino acids. The V gene end was trimmed by 3 bases and the J gene end by 4 bases; junction bases not matched to a gene: 3. The V and J genes are TRBV6-4 and TRBJ2-3, with 11 bases lining up with TRBD2. The material was CD4+ T cells from peripheral blood mononuclear cells, obtained in the second trimester of pregnancy. This TCR derives from a female donor with multiple sclerosis, enrolled in a pregnancy study. This CDR3 is CASSEVAGGPDTQYF. The CDR3, as DNA: TGTGCCAGCAGTGAAGTAGCGGGGGGGCCAGATACGCAGTATTTT.